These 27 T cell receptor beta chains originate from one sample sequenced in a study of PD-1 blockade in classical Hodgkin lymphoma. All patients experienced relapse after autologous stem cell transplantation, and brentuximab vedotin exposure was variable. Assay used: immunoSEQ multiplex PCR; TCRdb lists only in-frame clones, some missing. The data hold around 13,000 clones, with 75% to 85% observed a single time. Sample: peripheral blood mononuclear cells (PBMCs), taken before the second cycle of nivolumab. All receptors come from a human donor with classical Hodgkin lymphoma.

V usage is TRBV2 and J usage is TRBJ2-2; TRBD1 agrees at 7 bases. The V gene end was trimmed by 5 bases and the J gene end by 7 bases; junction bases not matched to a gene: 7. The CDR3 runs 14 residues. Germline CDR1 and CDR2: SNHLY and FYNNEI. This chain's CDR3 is CASSPTGQNGELFF. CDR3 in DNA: TGTGCCAGCAGTCCGACAGGGCAGAACGGGGAGCTGTTTTTT.

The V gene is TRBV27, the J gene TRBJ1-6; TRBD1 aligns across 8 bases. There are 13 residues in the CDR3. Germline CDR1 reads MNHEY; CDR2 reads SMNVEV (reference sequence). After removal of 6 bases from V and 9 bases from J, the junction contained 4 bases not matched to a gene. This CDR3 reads CASSIQGGSPLHF. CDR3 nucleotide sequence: TGTGCCAGCAGCATACAGGGGGGTTCACCCCTCCACTTT.

The CDR3 nucleotides read TGTGCCAGCAGTTACGTCCGGGGGGCTGGCGGCTACACCTTC. It codes for CASSYVRGAGGYTF. The rearrangement joins TRBV6-6 to TRBJ1-2; the D gene is possibly TRBD1 (6 bases). The CDR3 contains 14 residues. Germline values: CDR1 MNHNY, CDR2 SVGAGI (reference sequence). Between the trimmed V and J ends, which lost 2 bases and 8 bases, there was a span of 15 bases.

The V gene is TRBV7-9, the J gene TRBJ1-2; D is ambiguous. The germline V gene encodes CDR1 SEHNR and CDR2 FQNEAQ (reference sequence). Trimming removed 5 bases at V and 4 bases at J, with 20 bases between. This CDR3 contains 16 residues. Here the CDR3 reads CASSILPGGVSYGYTF. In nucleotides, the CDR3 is TGTGCCAGCAGCATACTACCTGGTGGGGTCAGCTATGGCTACACCTTC.

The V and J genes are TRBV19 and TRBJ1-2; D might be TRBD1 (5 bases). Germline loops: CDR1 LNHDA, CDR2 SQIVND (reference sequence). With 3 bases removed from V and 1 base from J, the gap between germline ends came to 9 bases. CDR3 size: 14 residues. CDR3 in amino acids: CASSIWGDNYGYTF. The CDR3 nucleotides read TGTGCCAGTAGTATCTGGGGGGATAACTATGGCTACACCTTC.

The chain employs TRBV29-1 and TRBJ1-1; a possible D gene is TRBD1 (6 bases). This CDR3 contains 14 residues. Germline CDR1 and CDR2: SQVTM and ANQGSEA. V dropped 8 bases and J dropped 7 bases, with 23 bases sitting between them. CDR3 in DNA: TGCAGCCCGGGGCCCTTACAGGGCGGAGATGAAGCTTTCTTT. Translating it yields CSPGPLQGGDEAFF.

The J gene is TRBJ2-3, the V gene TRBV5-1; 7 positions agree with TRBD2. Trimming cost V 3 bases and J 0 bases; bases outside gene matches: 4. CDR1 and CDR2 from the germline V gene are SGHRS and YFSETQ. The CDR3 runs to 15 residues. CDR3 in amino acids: CASSSRLASTDTQYF. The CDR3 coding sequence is TGCGCCAGCAGCTCCCGACTAGCTAGCACAGATACGCAGTATTTT.

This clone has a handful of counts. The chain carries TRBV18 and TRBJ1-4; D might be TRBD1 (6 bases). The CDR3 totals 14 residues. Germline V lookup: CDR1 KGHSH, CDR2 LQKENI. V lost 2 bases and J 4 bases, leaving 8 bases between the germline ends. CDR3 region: CASSPGGDNEKLFF. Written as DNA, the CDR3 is TGTGCCAGCTCACCAGGGGGCGATAATGAAAAACTGTTTTTT.

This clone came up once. The CDR3 coding sequence is TGCGCCAGCAGCTTGAGTATGGCCTGGAATGAGCAGTTCTTC. Amino acids: CASSLSMAWNEQFF. This chain uses TRBV5-1 with TRBJ2-1; D gene uncertain. Trimming removed 1 base at V and 7 bases at J, with 12 bases between. This CDR3 has 14 amino acids. Germline V gives CDR1 SGHRS, CDR2 YFSETQ.

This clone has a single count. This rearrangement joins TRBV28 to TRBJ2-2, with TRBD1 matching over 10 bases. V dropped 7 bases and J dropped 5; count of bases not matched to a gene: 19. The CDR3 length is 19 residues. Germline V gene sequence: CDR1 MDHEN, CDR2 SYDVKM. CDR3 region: CASIPRVGTGEFRTGELFF. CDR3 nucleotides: TGTGCCAGCATCCCTCGTGTGGGGACAGGGGAGTTCAGGACCGGGGAGCTGTTTTTT. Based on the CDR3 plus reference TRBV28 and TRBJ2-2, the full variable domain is DVKVTQSSRYLVKRTGEKVFLECVQDMDHENMFWYRQDPGLGLRLIYFSYDVKMKEKGDIPEGYSVSREKKERFSLILESASTNQTSMYLCASIPRVGTGEFRTGELFFGEGSRLTVL.

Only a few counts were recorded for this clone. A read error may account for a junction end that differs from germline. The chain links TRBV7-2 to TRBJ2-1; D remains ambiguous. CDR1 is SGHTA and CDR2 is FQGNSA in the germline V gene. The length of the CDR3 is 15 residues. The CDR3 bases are TGCGCCAGCAGCCAAGCTAGATATAGTGGCAATGAGCAGTTCTTC. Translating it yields CASSQARYSGNEQFF.

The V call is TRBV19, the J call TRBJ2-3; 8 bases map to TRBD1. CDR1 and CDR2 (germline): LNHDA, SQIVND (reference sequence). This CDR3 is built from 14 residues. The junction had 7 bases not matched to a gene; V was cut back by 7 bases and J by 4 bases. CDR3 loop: CASTDRGGADTQYF. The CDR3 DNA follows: TGTGCCAGTACTGACAGGGGCGGCGCAGATACGCAGTATTTT.

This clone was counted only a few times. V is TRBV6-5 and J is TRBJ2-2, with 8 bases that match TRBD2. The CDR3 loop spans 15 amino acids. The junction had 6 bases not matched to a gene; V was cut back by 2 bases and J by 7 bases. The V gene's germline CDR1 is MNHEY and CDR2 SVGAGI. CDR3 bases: TGTGCCAGCAGTTACGGCGGACTAGCTGGCGGGGAGCTGTTTTTT. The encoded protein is CASSYGGLAGGELFF.

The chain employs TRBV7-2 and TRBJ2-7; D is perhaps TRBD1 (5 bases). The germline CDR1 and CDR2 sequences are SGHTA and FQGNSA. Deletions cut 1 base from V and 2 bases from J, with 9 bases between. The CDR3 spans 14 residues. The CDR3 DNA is TGTGCCAGCAGCTTAGTCACAGGACCCTACGAGCAGTACTTC. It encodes CASSLVTGPYEQYF. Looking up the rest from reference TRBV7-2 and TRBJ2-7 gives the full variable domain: GAGVSQSPSNKVTEKGKDVELRCDPISGHTALYWYRQSLGQGLEFLIYFQGNSAPDKSGLPSDRFSAERTGGSVSTLTIQRTQQEDSAVYLCASSLVTGPYEQYFGPGTRLTVT.

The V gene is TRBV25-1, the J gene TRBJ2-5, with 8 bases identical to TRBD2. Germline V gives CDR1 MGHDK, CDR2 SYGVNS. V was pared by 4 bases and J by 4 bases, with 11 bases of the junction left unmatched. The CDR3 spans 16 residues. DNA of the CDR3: TGTGCCAGCAGTGTACTGGCGGGGGGTTTAAGAGAGACCCAGTACTTC. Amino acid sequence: CASSVLAGGLRETQYF.

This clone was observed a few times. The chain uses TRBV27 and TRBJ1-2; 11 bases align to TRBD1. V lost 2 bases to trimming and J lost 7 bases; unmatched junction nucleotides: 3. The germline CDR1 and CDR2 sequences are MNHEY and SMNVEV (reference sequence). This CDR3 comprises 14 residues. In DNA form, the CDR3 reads TGTGCCAGCAGTTTAGGACAGGGGGCGAGTGGCTACACCTTC. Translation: CASSLGQGASGYTF.

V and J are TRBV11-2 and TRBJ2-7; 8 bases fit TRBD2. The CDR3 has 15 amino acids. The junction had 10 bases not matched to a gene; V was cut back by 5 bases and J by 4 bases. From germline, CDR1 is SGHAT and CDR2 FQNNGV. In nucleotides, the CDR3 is TGTGCCAGCAGCCCGCGACTAGCGTTAGGTTACGAGCAGTACTTC. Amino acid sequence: CASSPRLALGYEQYF.

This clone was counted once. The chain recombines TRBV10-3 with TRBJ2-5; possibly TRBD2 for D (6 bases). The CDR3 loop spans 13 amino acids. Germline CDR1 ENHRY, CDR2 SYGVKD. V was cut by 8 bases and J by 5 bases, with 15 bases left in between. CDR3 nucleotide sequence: TGTGCCATCCGTGGAGGGGTCGGGGAGACCCAGTACTTC. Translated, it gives CAIRGGVGETQYF.

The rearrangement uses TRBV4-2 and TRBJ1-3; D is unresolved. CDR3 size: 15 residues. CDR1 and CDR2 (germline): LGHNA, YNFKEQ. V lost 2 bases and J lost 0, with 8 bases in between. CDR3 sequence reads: CASSQTESSGNTIYF. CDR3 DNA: TGTGCCAGCAGCCAAACAGAGAGCTCTGGAAACACCATATATTTT.

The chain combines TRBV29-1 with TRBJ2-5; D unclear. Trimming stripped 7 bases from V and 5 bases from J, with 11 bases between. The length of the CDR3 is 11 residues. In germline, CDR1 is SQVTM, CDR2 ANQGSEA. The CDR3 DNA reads TGCAGCGCCCCGGTGGTGGAGACCCAGTACTTC. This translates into CSAPVVETQYF.

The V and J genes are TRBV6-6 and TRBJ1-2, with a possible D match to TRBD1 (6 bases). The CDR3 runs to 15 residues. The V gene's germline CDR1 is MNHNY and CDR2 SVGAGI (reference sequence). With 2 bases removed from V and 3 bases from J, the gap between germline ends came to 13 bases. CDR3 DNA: TGTGCCAGCAGTTACGGGGGCAGGGTGGACTATGGCTACACCTTC. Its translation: CASSYGGRVDYGYTF.

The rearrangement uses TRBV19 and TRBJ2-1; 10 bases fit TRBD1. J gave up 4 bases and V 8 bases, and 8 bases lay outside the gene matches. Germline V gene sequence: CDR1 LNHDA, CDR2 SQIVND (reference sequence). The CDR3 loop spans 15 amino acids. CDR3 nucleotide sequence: TGTGCCAGTGAACCCGGACAGGGGGTTTACAATGAGCAGTTCTTC. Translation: CASEPGQGVYNEQFF.

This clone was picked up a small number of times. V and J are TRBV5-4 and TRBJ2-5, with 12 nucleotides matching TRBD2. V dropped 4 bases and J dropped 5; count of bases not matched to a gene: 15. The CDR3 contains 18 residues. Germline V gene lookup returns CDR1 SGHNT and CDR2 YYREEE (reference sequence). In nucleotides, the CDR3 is TGTGCCAGCAGCCTCCGAGGGACTAGCGGGTCCTGGGGGGAGACCCAGTACTTC. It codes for CASSLRGTSGSWGETQYF.

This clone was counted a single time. In DNA form, the CDR3 reads TGTGCCAGTAAGGACGGGGGGGCAGGATCAGATACGCAGTATTTT. This translates into CASKDGGAGSDTQYF. This chain uses TRBV19 with TRBJ2-3; 8 nucleotides match TRBD2. The CDR3 contains 15 residues. The V gene end was trimmed by 7 bases and the J gene end by 4 bases; junction bases not matched to a gene: 10. The germline gives CDR1 LNHDA, CDR2 SQIVND (reference sequence).

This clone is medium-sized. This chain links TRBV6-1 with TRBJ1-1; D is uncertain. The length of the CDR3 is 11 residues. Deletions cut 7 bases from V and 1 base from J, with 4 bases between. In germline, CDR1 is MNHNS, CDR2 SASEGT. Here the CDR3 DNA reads TGTGCCAGCAAGGAGAACACTGAAGCTTTCTTT. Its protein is CASKENTEAFF.

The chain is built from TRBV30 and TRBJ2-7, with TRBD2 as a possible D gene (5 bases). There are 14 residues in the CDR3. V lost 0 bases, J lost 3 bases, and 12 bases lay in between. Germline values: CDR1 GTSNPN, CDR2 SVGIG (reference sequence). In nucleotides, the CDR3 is TGTGCCTGGAGTGTATTAGAGGGAATCTACGAGCAGTACTTC. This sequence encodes CAWSVLEGIYEQYF.

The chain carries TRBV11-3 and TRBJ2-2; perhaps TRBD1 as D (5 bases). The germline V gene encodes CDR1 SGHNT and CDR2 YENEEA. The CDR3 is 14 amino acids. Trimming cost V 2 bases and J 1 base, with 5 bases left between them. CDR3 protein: CASSLQGNTGELFF. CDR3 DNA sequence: TGTGCCAGCAGCTTACAGGGGAACACCGGGGAGCTGTTTTTT. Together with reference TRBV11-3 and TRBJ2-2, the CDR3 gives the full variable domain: EAGVVQSPRYKIIEKKQPVAFWCNPISGHNTLYWYLQNLGQGPELLIRYENEEAVDDSQLPKDRFSAERLKGVDSTLKIQPAELGDSAVYLCASSLQGNTGELFFGEGSRLTVL.